The T cell receptor (beta chain) under discussion was sequenced for a study of cytomegalovirus exposure and HLA in healthy donors. The study's findings and limits: Researchers reported that a few CMV-associated chains were confirmed in vitro as CMV antigen-specific. Cytomegalovirus-associated TCR beta chains were listed, numbering some 180. Exclusion as indistinguishable affected some V segments, including TRBV6-2 and TRBV6-3.

A word on this clone: Antigen: not known.

The PCR had 60 Vbeta and 13 Jbeta primers. The table came from immunoSEQ multiplex PCR; TCRdb's copy has only in-frame clones and leaves some out. The sample records 120,000 or so clones, about 73% being singletons. The CDR3 loop spans 13 amino acids. Trimming stripped 6 bases from V and 6 bases from J, with 12 bases between. Germline-derived CDR1 and CDR2 are MNHNS and SASEGT. The sequence came from a woman in her 50s in good health and CMV-seropositive. Sequenced sample: PBMCs. This chain uses TRBV6-1 with TRBJ1-5, with D unclear. This chain's CDR3 is CASRELTSQPQHF. The CDR3 DNA reads TGTGCCAGCAGGGAATTAACCAGTCAGCCCCAGCATTTT.